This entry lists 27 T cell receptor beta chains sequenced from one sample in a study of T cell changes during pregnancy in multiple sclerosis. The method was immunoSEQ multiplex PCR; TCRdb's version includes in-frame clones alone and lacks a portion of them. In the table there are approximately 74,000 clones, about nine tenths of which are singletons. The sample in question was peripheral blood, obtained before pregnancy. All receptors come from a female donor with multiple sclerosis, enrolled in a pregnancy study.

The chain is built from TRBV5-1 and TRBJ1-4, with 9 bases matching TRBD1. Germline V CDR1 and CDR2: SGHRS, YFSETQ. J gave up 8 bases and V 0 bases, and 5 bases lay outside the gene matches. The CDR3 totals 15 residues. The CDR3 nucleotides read TGCGCCAGCAGCTTGGGGGCCGGGACAGGGGAAAAACTGTTTTTT. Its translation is CASSLGAGTGEKLFF.

CDR3 nucleotide sequence: TGTGCCAGCAGCTTAGGGGCAGGGTTATACGAGCAGTACTTC. Its translation: CASSLGAGLYEQYF. The chain recombines TRBV7-2 with TRBJ2-7, with TRBD1 as a possible D gene (5 bases). The germline V gene encodes CDR1 SGHTA and CDR2 FQGNSA. The CDR3 contains 14 residues. The V end lost 1 base, the J end lost 4 bases, and 11 bases lay between the germline ends.

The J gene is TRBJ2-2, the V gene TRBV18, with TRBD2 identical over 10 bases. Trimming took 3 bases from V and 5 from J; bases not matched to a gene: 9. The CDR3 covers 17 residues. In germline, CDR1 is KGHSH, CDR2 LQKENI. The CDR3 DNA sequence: TGTGCCAGCTCACCGACGCCAGCGGGAGGGGATACCGGGGAGCTGTTTTTT. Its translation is CASSPTPAGGDTGELFF.

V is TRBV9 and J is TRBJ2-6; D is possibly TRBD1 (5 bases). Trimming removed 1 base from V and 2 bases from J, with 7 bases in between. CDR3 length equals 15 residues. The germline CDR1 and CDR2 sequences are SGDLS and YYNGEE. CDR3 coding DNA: TGTGCCAGCAGCGTATCAGGGACTGGGGCCAACGTCCTGACTTTC. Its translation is CASSVSGTGANVLTF.

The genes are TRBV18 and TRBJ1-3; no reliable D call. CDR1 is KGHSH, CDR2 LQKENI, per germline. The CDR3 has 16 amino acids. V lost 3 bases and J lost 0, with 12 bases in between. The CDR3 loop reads CASSPSAGFSGNTIYF. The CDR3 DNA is TGTGCCAGCTCACCGTCCGCGGGGTTCTCTGGAAACACCATATATTTT.

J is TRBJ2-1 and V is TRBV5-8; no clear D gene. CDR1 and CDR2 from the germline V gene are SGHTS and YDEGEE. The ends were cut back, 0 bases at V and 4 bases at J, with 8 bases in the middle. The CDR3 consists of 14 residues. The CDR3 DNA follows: TGTGCCAGCAGCTTGGGGGCTGGGTACAATGAGCAGTTCTTC. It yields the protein CASSLGAGYNEQFF. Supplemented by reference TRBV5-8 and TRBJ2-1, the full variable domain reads EAGVTQSPTHLIKTRGQQATLRCSPISGHTSVYWYQQALGLGLQFLLWYDEGEERNRGNFPPRFSGRQFPNYSSELNVNALELEDSALYLCASSLGAGYNEQFFGPGTRLTVL.

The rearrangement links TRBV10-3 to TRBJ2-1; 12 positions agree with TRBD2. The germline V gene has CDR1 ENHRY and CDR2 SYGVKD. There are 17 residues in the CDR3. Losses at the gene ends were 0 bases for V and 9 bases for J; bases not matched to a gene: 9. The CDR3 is CAISESLLTSGGPEQFF. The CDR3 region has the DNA TGTGCCATCAGTGAGTCACTGCTGACTAGCGGGGGACCTGAGCAGTTCTTC.

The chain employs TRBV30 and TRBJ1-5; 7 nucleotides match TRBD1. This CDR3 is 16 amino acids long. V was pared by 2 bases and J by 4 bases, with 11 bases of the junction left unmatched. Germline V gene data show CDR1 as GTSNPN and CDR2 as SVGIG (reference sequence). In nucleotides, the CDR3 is TGTGCCTGGAGTCCCCTGGGAGGACAGGAAAATCAGCCCCAGCATTTT. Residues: CAWSPLGGQENQPQHF.

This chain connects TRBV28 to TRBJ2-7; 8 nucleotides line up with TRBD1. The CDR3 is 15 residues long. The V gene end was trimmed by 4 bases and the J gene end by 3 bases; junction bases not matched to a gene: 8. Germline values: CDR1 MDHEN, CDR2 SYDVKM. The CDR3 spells CASSSAGQGFYEQYF. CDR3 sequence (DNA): TGTGCCAGCAGTTCCGCTGGACAGGGTTTCTACGAGCAGTACTTC.

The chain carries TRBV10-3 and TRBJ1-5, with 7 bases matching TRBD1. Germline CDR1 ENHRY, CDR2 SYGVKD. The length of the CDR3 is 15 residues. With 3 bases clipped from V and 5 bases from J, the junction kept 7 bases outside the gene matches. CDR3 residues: CAISESQGGDQPQHF. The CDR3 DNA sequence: TGTGCCATCAGTGAAAGTCAGGGGGGAGATCAGCCCCAGCATTTT.

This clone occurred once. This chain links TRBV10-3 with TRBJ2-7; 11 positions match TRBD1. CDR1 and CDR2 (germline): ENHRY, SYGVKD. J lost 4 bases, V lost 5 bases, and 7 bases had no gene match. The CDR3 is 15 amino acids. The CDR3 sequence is CAISSGQGASYEQYF. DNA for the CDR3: TGTGCCATCAGTAGTGGACAGGGGGCGTCGTACGAGCAGTACTTC.

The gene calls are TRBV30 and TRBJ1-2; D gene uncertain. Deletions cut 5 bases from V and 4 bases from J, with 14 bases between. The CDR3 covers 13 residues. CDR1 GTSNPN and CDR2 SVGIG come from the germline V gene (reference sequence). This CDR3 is CAWGEAASYGYTF. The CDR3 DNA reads TGTGCCTGGGGGGAGGCCGCCTCCTATGGCTACACCTTC.

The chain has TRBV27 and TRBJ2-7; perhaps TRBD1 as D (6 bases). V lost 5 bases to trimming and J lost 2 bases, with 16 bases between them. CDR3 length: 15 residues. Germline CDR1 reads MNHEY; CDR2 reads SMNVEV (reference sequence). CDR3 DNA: TGTGCCAGCAGTCCGCTGAGGGGGACCACCTACGAGCAGTACTTC. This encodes CASSPLRGTTYEQYF.

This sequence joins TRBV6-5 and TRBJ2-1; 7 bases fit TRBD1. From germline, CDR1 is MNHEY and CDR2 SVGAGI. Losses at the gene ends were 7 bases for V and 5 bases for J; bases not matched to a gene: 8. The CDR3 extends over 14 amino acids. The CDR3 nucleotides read TGTGCCAGCACCGAGGGGCAGGGGGACAATGAGCAGTTCTTC. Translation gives CASTEGQGDNEQFF.

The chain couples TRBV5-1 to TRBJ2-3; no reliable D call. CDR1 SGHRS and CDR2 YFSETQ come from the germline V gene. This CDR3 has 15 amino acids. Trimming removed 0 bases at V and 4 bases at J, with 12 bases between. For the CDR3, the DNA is TGCGCCAGCAGCTTGGGTGCCCCACGAGCAGATACGCAGTATTTT. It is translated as CASSLGAPRADTQYF.

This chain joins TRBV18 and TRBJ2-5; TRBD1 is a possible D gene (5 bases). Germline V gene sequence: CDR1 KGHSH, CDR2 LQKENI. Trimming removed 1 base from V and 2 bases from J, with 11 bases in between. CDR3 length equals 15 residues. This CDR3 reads CASSPRGAYQETQYF. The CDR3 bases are TGTGCCAGCTCACCACGGGGCGCGTATCAAGAGACCCAGTACTTC.

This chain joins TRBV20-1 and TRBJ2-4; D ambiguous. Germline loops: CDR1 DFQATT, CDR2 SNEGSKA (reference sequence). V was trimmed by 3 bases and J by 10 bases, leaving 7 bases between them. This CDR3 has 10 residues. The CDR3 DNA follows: TGCAGTGCTAGTCGCGGTATTCAGTACTTC. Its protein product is CSASRGIQYF.

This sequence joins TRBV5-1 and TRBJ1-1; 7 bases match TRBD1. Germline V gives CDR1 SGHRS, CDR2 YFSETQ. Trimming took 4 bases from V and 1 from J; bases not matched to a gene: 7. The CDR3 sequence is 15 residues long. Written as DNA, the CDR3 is TGCGCCAGCAGCCCTAGGGGGCTGGGGAACACTGAAGCTTTCTTT. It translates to CASSPRGLGNTEAFF.

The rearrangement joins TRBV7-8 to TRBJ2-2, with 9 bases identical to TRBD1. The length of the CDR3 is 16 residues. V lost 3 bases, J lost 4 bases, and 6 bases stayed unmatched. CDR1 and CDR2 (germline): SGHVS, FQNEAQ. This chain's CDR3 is CASSFSGTGTTGELFF. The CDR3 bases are TGTGCCAGCAGCTTCTCCGGGACAGGGACCACCGGGGAGCTGTTTTTT.

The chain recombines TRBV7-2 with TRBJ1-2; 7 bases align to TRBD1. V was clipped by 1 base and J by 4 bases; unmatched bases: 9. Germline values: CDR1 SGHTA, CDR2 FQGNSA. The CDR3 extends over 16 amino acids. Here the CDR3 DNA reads TGTGCCAGCAGCTTAGGGATGGGACAGACCTCCTATGGCTACACCTTC. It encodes CASSLGMGQTSYGYTF. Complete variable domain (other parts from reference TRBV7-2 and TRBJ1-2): GAGVSQSPSNKVTEKGKDVELRCDPISGHTALYWYRQSLGQGLEFLIYFQGNSAPDKSGLPSDRFSAERTGGSVSTLTIQRTQQEDSAVYLCASSLGMGQTSYGYTFGSGTRLTVV.

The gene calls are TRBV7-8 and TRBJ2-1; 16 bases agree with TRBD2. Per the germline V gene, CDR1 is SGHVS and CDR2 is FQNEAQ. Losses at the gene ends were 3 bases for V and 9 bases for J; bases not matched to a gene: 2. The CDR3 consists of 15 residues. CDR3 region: CASSLGLAGGREQFF. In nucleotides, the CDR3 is TGTGCCAGCAGCTTGGGACTAGCGGGAGGGCGTGAGCAGTTCTTC.

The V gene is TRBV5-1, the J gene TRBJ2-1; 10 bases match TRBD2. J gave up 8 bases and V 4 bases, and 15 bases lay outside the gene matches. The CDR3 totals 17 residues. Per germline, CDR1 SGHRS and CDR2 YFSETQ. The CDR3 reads CASSVISGRPTYDEQFF. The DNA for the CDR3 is TGCGCCAGCAGCGTTATTAGCGGGAGGCCTACTTACGATGAGCAGTTCTTC.

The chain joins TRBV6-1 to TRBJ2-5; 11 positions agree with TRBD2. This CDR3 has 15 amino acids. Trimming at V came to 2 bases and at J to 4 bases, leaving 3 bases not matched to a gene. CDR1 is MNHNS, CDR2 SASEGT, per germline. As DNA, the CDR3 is TGTGCCAGCAGTGAATTAGCGGGAGGGCCAGAGACCCAGTACTTC. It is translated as CASSELAGGPETQYF.

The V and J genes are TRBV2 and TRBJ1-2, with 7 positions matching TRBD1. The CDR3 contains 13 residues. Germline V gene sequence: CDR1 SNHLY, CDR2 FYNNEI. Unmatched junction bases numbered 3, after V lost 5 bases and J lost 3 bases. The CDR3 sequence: CASSFGQDYGYTF. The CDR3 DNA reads TGTGCCAGCAGTTTCGGACAGGACTATGGCTACACCTTC.

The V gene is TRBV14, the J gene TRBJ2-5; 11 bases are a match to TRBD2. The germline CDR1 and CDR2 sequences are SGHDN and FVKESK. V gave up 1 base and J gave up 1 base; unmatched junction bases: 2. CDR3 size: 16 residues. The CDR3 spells CASSQGTSGSQETQYF. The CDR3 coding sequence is TGTGCCAGCAGCCAAGGGACTAGCGGGTCCCAAGAGACCCAGTACTTC.

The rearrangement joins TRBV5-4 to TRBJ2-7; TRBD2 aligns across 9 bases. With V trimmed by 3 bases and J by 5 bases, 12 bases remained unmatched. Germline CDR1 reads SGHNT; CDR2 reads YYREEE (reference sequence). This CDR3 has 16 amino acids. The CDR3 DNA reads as TGTGCCAGCAGCTGGGGCGGGGGGGCTGGGTCCAACGAGCAGTACTTC. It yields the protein CASSWGGGAGSNEQYF. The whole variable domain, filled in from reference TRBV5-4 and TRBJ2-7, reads ETGVTQSPTHLIKTRGQQVTLRCSSQSGHNTVSWYQQALGQGPQFIFQYYREEENGRGNFPPRFSGLQFPNYSSELNVNALELDDSALYLCASSWGGGAGSNEQYFGPGTRLTVT.

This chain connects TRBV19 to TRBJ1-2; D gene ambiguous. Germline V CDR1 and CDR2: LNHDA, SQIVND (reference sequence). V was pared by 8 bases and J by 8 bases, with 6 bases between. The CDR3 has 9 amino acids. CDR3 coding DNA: TGTGCCAGTGGTACGGGCTACACCTTC. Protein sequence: CASGTGYTF.